A single sample gave rise to the 10 T cell receptor beta chains below, sequenced in a study of OX40 agonist ivuxolimab in advanced cancers. Libraries came from the immunoSEQ multiplex PCR assay. TCRdb re-hosts the immuneACCESS table, in-frame sequences only. Its copies lack some clones; in the studies checked, an unresolved V gene accounts for under half of them, and the cause for the rest is not known. The sample contains some 70,000 clones, roughly 84% of them found a single time. The ten largest clones take up 0.55% to 0.85% of the sample. The source material was CD4+ or CD8+ T cells sorted from blood, sampled in a trial of the OX40 agonist ivuxolimab. All receptors come from an adult with an advanced solid tumor such as melanoma, head and neck, liver or kidney cancer.

The chain links TRBV7-2 to TRBJ2-7, with D possibly TRBD2 on 6 matching bases. Trimming shortened V by 4 bases and J by 7 bases, and 14 bases separated the two germline ends. Germline CDR1 SGHTA, CDR2 FQGNSA. The CDR3 loop spans 13 amino acids. DNA of the CDR3: TGTGCCAGCAGCTCCCGGGGGTTGGGGGAGCAGTACTTC. Encoded protein: CASSSRGLGEQYF.

The CDR3 here is CASSQPGQGHLYGYTF. The CDR3 nucleotides are TGCGCCAGCAGCCAGCCGGGACAGGGCCATCTGTATGGCTACACCTTC. V usage is TRBV4-1 and J usage is TRBJ1-2, with 9 bases matching TRBD1. The CDR3 loop spans 16 amino acids. Trimming at V came to 3 bases and at J to 5 bases, leaving 10 bases not matched to a gene. The germline V gene has CDR1 MGHRA and CDR2 YSYEKL.

The chain is built from TRBV4-1 and TRBJ2-7; no clear D. Germline values: CDR1 MGHRA, CDR2 YSYEKL. Trimming stripped 0 bases from V and 2 bases from J, with 11 bases between. This CDR3 has 15 residues. The CDR3 DNA follows: TGCGCCAGCAGCCAAGATACGGCCAAGACCTACGAGCAGTACTTC. Translation: CASSQDTAKTYEQYF.

This chain joins TRBV7-2 and TRBJ1-2; D is perhaps TRBD1 (6 bases). Germline CDR1 is SGHTA and CDR2 is FQGNSA. The CDR3 loop spans 15 amino acids. The V end lost 5 bases, the J end lost 4 bases, and 17 bases lay between the germline ends. The CDR3 sequence is CASSPPGAMGYGYTF. CDR3 in DNA: TGTGCCAGCAGCCCGCCAGGGGCGATGGGCTATGGCTACACCTTC.

The chain joins TRBV4-1 to TRBJ2-7; D perhaps matches TRBD2 (7 bases). The CDR3 runs to 15 residues. The germline V and J ends were trimmed by 3 bases and 5 bases, with 17 bases remaining between them. The germline V gene encodes CDR1 MGHRA and CDR2 YSYEKL. CDR3 sequence reads: CASSHPRGGINEQYF. The CDR3, as DNA: TGCGCCAGCAGCCACCCGAGGGGGGGGATTAACGAGCAGTACTTC.

This clone was counted a single time. The gene calls are TRBV7-2 and TRBJ1-5; tentatively, D is TRBD1 (5 bases). The length of the CDR3 is 15 residues. V shed 4 bases and J shed 1 base, with 11 bases lying between them. CDR1 is SGHTA, CDR2 FQGNSA, per germline. The CDR3 reads CASSSPGFSNQPQHF. Written as DNA, the CDR3 is TGTGCCAGCAGCTCCCCAGGGTTCAGCAATCAGCCCCAGCATTTT. The whole variable domain, filled in from reference TRBV7-2 and TRBJ1-5, reads GAGVSQSPSNKVTEKGKDVELRCDPISGHTALYWYRQSLGQGLEFLIYFQGNSAPDKSGLPSDRFSAERTGGSVSTLTIQRTQQEDSAVYLCASSSPGFSNQPQHFGDGTRLSIL.

This chain joins TRBV11-2 and TRBJ1-6; 9 positions match TRBD1. J gave up 14 bases and V 4 bases, and 9 bases lay outside the gene matches. CDR1 and CDR2 (germline): SGHAT, FQNNGV. This CDR3 contains 14 residues. CDR3 coding DNA: TGTGCCAGCAGCTCGCCGGGACAGGGTGCGTCCCTCCACTTT. Translating it yields CASSSPGQGASLHF.

The chain combines TRBV7-9 with TRBJ1-1, with TRBD1 identical over 10 bases. Germline trimming cut 10 bases from V and 3 bases from J; bases unmatched to any gene: 8. Germline CDR1 SEHNR, CDR2 FQNEAQ (reference sequence). The CDR3 runs to 14 residues. The CDR3 loop is CATQSGTGDTEAFF. The CDR3 coding sequence is TGTGCCACCCAATCCGGGACAGGGGACACTGAAGCTTTCTTT.

This sequence joins TRBV9 and TRBJ2-1, with a tentative D call TRBD2 (5 bases). The ends were cut back, 0 bases at V and 3 bases at J, with 10 bases in the middle. This CDR3 spans 15 amino acids. The germline V gene encodes CDR1 SGDLS and CDR2 YYNGEE. CDR3 amino acids: CASSVAGEGYNEQFF. The CDR3 DNA follows: TGTGCCAGCAGCGTAGCAGGTGAGGGCTACAATGAGCAGTTCTTC.

This clone has only one observation. The rearrangement uses TRBV11-2 and TRBJ2-3, with D tentatively TRBD2 (6 bases). V lost 5 bases, J lost 0 bases, and 12 bases lay in between. The germline gives CDR1 SGHAT, CDR2 FQNNGV. CDR3 size: 15 residues. The DNA for the CDR3 is TGTGCCAGCAGCCCCGGACTATATAGCACAGATACGCAGTATTTT. Translating it yields CASSPGLYSTDTQYF. The complete variable domain, with remaining parts taken from reference TRBV11-2 and TRBJ2-3, reads EAGVAQSPRYKIIEKRQSVAFWCNPISGHATLYWYQQILGQGPKLLIQFQNNGVVDDSQLPKDRFSAERLKGVDSTLKIQPAKLEDSAVYLCASSPGLYSTDTQYFGPGTRLTVL.